The rows below give T cell receptor beta chains drawn from one sample of a study of T cell responses to AZD1222 COVID-19 vaccine. Profiled with immunoSEQ multiplex PCR; TCRdb holds only in-frame clones, not every one. This table holds over 150,000 clones, approximately 91% found once. This specimen was peripheral blood, taken 28 days after the second AZD1222 dose. These receptors were obtained from an adult who received the AZD1222 COVID-19 vaccine. Both conserved end residues are part of each CDR3. The order of the fields is CDR3 DNA, CDR3 protein, J gene, V gene, CDR3 length, D gene, clone size. A D gene is named only where the DNA matches it firmly. Only part of the rows carry a size: once, few, many, or a class if the clone is expanded.

CDR3nt: TGCGCCAGCAGCCAAGATCCCCCAGCGGGGGGTAGCACAGATACGCAGTATTTT; CDR3aa: CASSQDPPAGGSTDTQYF; j_gene: TRBJ2-3; v_gene: TRBV4-1; len: 18; d_gene: TRBD2; abundance: NA
CDR3nt: TGTGCCAGCAGCTACGGGGGCCGAGGGACTGAAGCTTTCTTT; CDR3aa: CASSYGGRGTEAFF; j_gene: TRBJ1-1; v_gene: TRBV5-4; len: 14; d_gene: NA; abundance: NA
CDR3nt: TGTGCCAGCAGCGTAGCTCCCCTAGCGGGAGGTACCTCCTACGAGCAGTACTTC; CDR3aa: CASSVAPLAGGTSYEQYF; j_gene: TRBJ2-7; v_gene: TRBV9; len: 18; d_gene: TRBD2; abundance: NA
CDR3nt: TGCAGTGCTAGAGTTGGGGCTGAAGCTTTCTTT; CDR3aa: CSARVGAEAFF; j_gene: TRBJ1-1; v_gene: TRBV20-1; len: 11; d_gene: NA; abundance: NA
CDR3nt: TGTGCCAGCAGCTGGGCTAGCGGGAGATATACCGGGGAGCTGTTTTTT; CDR3aa: CASSWASGRYTGELFF; j_gene: TRBJ2-2; v_gene: TRBV11-3; len: 16; d_gene: TRBD2; abundance: NA
CDR3nt: TGTGCCAGCAGCTTAGTGAGGGAAACTGAAGCTTTCTTT; CDR3aa: CASSLVRETEAFF; j_gene: TRBJ1-1; v_gene: TRBV11-2; len: 13; d_gene: NA; abundance: NA
CDR3nt: TGTGCCAGCTCACCCCAAAGCTCCTACGAGCAGTACTTC; CDR3aa: CASSPQSSYEQYF; j_gene: TRBJ2-7; v_gene: TRBV18; len: 13; d_gene: NA; abundance: NA
CDR3nt: TGTGCCAGCACCACCGGACAGCTGAATGAAAAACTGTTTTTT; CDR3aa: CASTTGQLNEKLFF; j_gene: TRBJ1-4; v_gene: TRBV7-2; len: 14; d_gene: NA; abundance: NA
CDR3nt: TGCAGTGCTAGTAGAGGGGTCTCCTACGAGCAGTACTTC; CDR3aa: CSASRGVSYEQYF; j_gene: TRBJ2-7; v_gene: TRBV20-1; len: 13; d_gene: NA; abundance: NA
CDR3nt: TGTGCCAGCAGTTTACCGGGGCCGAGGGACACCATATATTTT; CDR3aa: CASSLPGPRDTIYF; j_gene: TRBJ1-3; v_gene: TRBV28; len: 14; d_gene: NA; abundance: NA
CDR3nt: TGTGCCTGGAGTCGGACTAGCGGAGAGCATGAGCAGTTCTTC; CDR3aa: CAWSRTSGEHEQFF; j_gene: TRBJ2-1; v_gene: TRBV30; len: 14; d_gene: TRBD2; abundance: NA
CDR3nt: TGTGCCAGCAGCGCCGGGACAGGGGGCTACGAGCAGTACTTC; CDR3aa: CASSAGTGGYEQYF; j_gene: TRBJ2-7; v_gene: TRBV5-6; len: 14; d_gene: TRBD1; abundance: NA
CDR3nt: TGCAGCGTCCATACGGGGGGGGCTGAGACCCAGTACTTC; CDR3aa: CSVHTGGAETQYF; j_gene: TRBJ2-5; v_gene: TRBV29-1; len: 13; d_gene: TRBD2; abundance: NA
CDR3nt: TGTGCCAGCAGCAAACTCGGAAGGGGGCTGGGCGAGCAGTTCTTC; CDR3aa: CASSKLGRGLGEQFF; j_gene: TRBJ2-1; v_gene: TRBV21-1; len: 15; d_gene: NA; abundance: NA
CDR3nt: TGCGCCAGCAGTGATGGAAGCATCAGTGAGCAGTTCTTC; CDR3aa: CASSDGSISEQFF; j_gene: TRBJ2-1; v_gene: TRBV10-1; len: 13; d_gene: NA; abundance: NA
CDR3nt: TGTGCCAGCAGCCCGCGGGGGGGACTAGCGAACACCGGGGAGCTGTTTTTT; CDR3aa: CASSPRGGLANTGELFF; j_gene: TRBJ2-2; v_gene: TRBV7-3; len: 17; d_gene: TRBD2; abundance: NA
CDR3nt: TGCGCCAGCAGCAACCGGGACAGGGGTCGGTCTAATGAAAAACTGTTTTTT; CDR3aa: CASSNRDRGRSNEKLFF; j_gene: TRBJ1-4; v_gene: TRBV5-1; len: 17; d_gene: TRBD1; abundance: NA
CDR3nt: TGTGCCAGCAGTTCAAGACAGGGATCCTACAATGAGCAGTTCTTC; CDR3aa: CASSSRQGSYNEQFF; j_gene: TRBJ2-1; v_gene: TRBV27; len: 15; d_gene: TRBD1; abundance: NA
CDR3nt: TGTGCCAGCAGCCAAGGGTTGGCTAGCGGCTACGAGCAGTACTTC; CDR3aa: CASSQGLASGYEQYF; j_gene: TRBJ2-7; v_gene: TRBV14; len: 15; d_gene: TRBD2; abundance: NA
CDR3nt: TGCAGCGTTGGGGACAGGGGGCGAGGGGGCTACACCTTC; CDR3aa: CSVGDRGRGGYTF; j_gene: TRBJ1-2; v_gene: TRBV29-1; len: 13; d_gene: TRBD1; abundance: NA
CDR3nt: TGTGCCAGCAGTTTAAGGGACAGGCGCTCTGGAAACACCATATATTTT; CDR3aa: CASSLRDRRSGNTIYF; j_gene: TRBJ1-3; v_gene: TRBV28; len: 16; d_gene: TRBD1; abundance: NA
CDR3nt: TGTGCCAGCAGCGCCTCGAGCGGCCTTGCCTACGAGCAGTACTTC; CDR3aa: CASSASSGLAYEQYF; j_gene: TRBJ2-7; v_gene: TRBV2; len: 15; d_gene: NA; abundance: NA
CDR3nt: TGTGCCAGCTCACCAGCAGGAGGAGGGAACACTGAAGCTTTCTTT; CDR3aa: CASSPAGGGNTEAFF; j_gene: TRBJ1-1; v_gene: TRBV18; len: 15; d_gene: NA; abundance: NA
CDR3nt: TGTGCCAGCAGCGGCAAAGGGTACACCGGGGAGCTGTTTTTT; CDR3aa: CASSGKGYTGELFF; j_gene: TRBJ2-2; v_gene: TRBV9; len: 14; d_gene: NA; abundance: NA
CDR3nt: TGTGCCAGCAGTCGGACAGGGGCCTACGAGCAGTACTTC; CDR3aa: CASSRTGAYEQYF; j_gene: TRBJ2-7; v_gene: TRBV6-5; len: 13; d_gene: TRBD1; abundance: NA
CDR3nt: TGTGCCATCAGGGACAGGGAACTATCTAACTATGGCTACACCTTC; CDR3aa: CAIRDRELSNYGYTF; j_gene: TRBJ1-2; v_gene: TRBV10-3; len: 15; d_gene: TRBD1; abundance: NA
CDR3nt: TGTGCCAGCAGCCAAGCTCGAGCGGATGAGCAGTTCTTC; CDR3aa: CASSQARADEQFF; j_gene: TRBJ2-1; v_gene: TRBV3-1/TRBV3-2; len: 13; d_gene: NA; abundance: NA
CDR3nt: TGTGCCAGCAGCTTAGCCGTACGTAATGAGCAGTTCTTC; CDR3aa: CASSLAVRNEQFF; j_gene: TRBJ2-1; v_gene: TRBV11-3; len: 13; d_gene: NA; abundance: NA
CDR3nt: TGTGCCAGCAGTCAGGGGGCCAACTATGGCTACACCTTC; CDR3aa: CASSQGANYGYTF; j_gene: TRBJ1-2; v_gene: TRBV7-3; len: 13; d_gene: TRBD1; abundance: NA
CDR3nt: TGTGCCAGCGGAGCAGCGTACAATGAGCAGTTCTTC; CDR3aa: CASGAAYNEQFF; j_gene: TRBJ2-1; v_gene: TRBV7-9; len: 12; d_gene: NA; abundance: NA
CDR3nt: TGTGCCAGCAGTTACTTCGGGACAGGGGATTTTTATAGCAATCAGCCCCAGCATTTT; CDR3aa: CASSYFGTGDFYSNQPQHF; j_gene: TRBJ1-5; v_gene: TRBV6-2/TRBV6-3; len: 19; d_gene: TRBD1; abundance: NA
CDR3nt: TGTGCCAGCAGCGCGGGACTAGCAGTCGTCAATGAGCAGTTCTTC; CDR3aa: CASSAGLAVVNEQFF; j_gene: TRBJ2-1; v_gene: TRBV5-4; len: 15; d_gene: TRBD2; abundance: NA
CDR3nt: TGTGCCAGCAGTTTGGACGGAAACACCATATATTTT; CDR3aa: CASSLDGNTIYF; j_gene: TRBJ1-3; v_gene: TRBV27; len: 12; d_gene: NA; abundance: NA
CDR3nt: TGCAGTGCTAGAGATGGGGCGGGGGAGTACTTC; CDR3aa: CSARDGAGEYF; j_gene: TRBJ2-7; v_gene: TRBV20-1; len: 11; d_gene: TRBD2; abundance: NA
CDR3nt: TGTGCCAGCAGCTTGGACAGGGCGACCACTGAAGCTTTCTTT; CDR3aa: CASSLDRATTEAFF; j_gene: TRBJ1-1; v_gene: TRBV7-9; len: 14; d_gene: TRBD1; abundance: few
CDR3nt: TGTGCCAGCAGTTACTCTTCCGGGGGGCTAGTCTATGGCTACACCTTC; CDR3aa: CASSYSSGGLVYGYTF; j_gene: TRBJ1-2; v_gene: TRBV6-5; len: 16; d_gene: NA; abundance: NA
CDR3nt: TGTGCCACCAGTGATTCCCGTTCAGCCTACAATGAGCAGTTCTTC; CDR3aa: CATSDSRSAYNEQFF; j_gene: TRBJ2-1; v_gene: TRBV24-1; len: 15; d_gene: NA; abundance: NA
CDR3nt: TGTGCCAGCAGCGTAGATTGGGAAAGGGAGACCCAGTACTTC; CDR3aa: CASSVDWERETQYF; j_gene: TRBJ2-5; v_gene: TRBV9; len: 14; d_gene: NA; abundance: once
CDR3nt: TGTGCCAGCAGTTTCAGGTCCGATCAGCCCCAGCATTTT; CDR3aa: CASSFRSDQPQHF; j_gene: TRBJ1-5; v_gene: TRBV12-3/TRBV12-4; len: 13; d_gene: NA; abundance: NA
CDR3nt: TGTGCCAGCAGTTTGCGGGATTCTGGCTACACCTTC; CDR3aa: CASSLRDSGYTF; j_gene: TRBJ1-2; v_gene: TRBV28; len: 12; d_gene: NA; abundance: NA
CDR3nt: TGTGCCAGCAGCTTGTCTACAGATGAGCAGTTCTTC; CDR3aa: CASSLSTDEQFF; j_gene: TRBJ2-1; v_gene: TRBV5-5; len: 12; d_gene: NA; abundance: NA
CDR3nt: TGTGCCAGCAGTTTAGCCAGGGGAAGCTACGAGCAGTACTTC; CDR3aa: CASSLARGSYEQYF; j_gene: TRBJ2-7; v_gene: TRBV27; len: 14; d_gene: NA; abundance: NA
CDR3nt: TGCGCCAGCAGCCAAGAGAGACAGGGATGGAGCACTGAAGCTTTCTTT; CDR3aa: CASSQERQGWSTEAFF; j_gene: TRBJ1-1; v_gene: TRBV4-1; len: 16; d_gene: TRBD1; abundance: NA
CDR3nt: TGCAGTGCTAGTTCAAGGAGGGGGGGCAATCAGCCCCAGCATTTT; CDR3aa: CSASSRRGGNQPQHF; j_gene: TRBJ1-5; v_gene: TRBV20-1; len: 15; d_gene: NA; abundance: NA
CDR3nt: TGCGCCAGCAGTGCTCAGGGGACAGGAGGCTACACCTTC; CDR3aa: CASSAQGTGGYTF; j_gene: TRBJ1-2; v_gene: TRBV5-1; len: 13; d_gene: TRBD1; abundance: once
CDR3nt: TGTGCCTGGAAACAGGGGTTAGGTGGCTACACCTTC; CDR3aa: CAWKQGLGGYTF; j_gene: TRBJ1-2; v_gene: TRBV30; len: 12; d_gene: TRBD1; abundance: NA
CDR3nt: TGCGCCAGCAGCCCCAGACCCGACCCGACCTACGAGCAGTACTTC; CDR3aa: CASSPRPDPTYEQYF; j_gene: TRBJ2-7; v_gene: TRBV4-1; len: 15; d_gene: NA; abundance: few
CDR3nt: TGTGCCAGCAGCTTGGACGGTAGCGGCTACACCTTC; CDR3aa: CASSLDGSGYTF; j_gene: TRBJ1-2; v_gene: TRBV5-4; len: 12; d_gene: NA; abundance: NA
CDR3nt: TGTGCCAGCAGCCAGAATCCCGGGACTAGCGGGCCTAATAACCCCAAATACAATGAGCAGTTCTTC; CDR3aa: CASSQNPGTSGPNNPKYNEQFF; j_gene: TRBJ2-1; v_gene: TRBV3-1/TRBV3-2; len: 22; d_gene: TRBD2; abundance: NA
CDR3nt: TGCAGTGCTCGAGTATACAATGAGCAGTTCTTC; CDR3aa: CSARVYNEQFF; j_gene: TRBJ2-1; v_gene: TRBV20-1; len: 11; d_gene: NA; abundance: NA